This T cell receptor (beta chain) was captured in a study of molecular identifiers for immune sequencing clone quantification. Study conclusions and caveats: Beyond 20 RNA copies, clones held over 97% of effector molecules, compared with under 1% in naive cells. In cases of identical TCR molecules sharing a barcode, highly expanded clone sizes could be underestimated.

Trimming cost V 4 bases and J 2 bases, with 12 bases left between them. The CDR3 is made up of 14 amino acids. CDR1 is SGHAT and CDR2 is FQNNGV in the germline V gene. Listed TCR primers, together with previously described methods, were used for the bulk TCR libraries. TCRdb used MiXCR to reprocess the PCR reads, holding one entry per CDR3 protein. This table holds about 510,000 distinct CDR3 sequences, over 20% found once. For this clonotype: Its antigen is as yet unknown.

This sequence originates from a human donor in good health. Some libraries in this study had Jurkat cell RNA spiked in. Sequenced material: naive CD8+ T cells from blood, with Jurkat cell RNA spiked in. The subset denotes: FACS-sorted CD8+CD4-CCR7+CD45RA+ naive T cells. The J gene is TRBJ2-7, the V gene TRBV11-2; perhaps TRBD1 as D (6 bases). This CDR3 is CASSSTQGPYEQYF. The CDR3 DNA reads as TGTGCCAGCAGCTCCACACAGGGACCCTACGAGCAGTACTTC.